This section outlines one T cell receptor (beta chain) sequence together with its context. Its specificity is unknown. Losses at the gene ends were 1 base for V and 2 bases for J; bases not matched to a gene: 13. Germline assignment: CDR1 SQVTM and CDR2 ANQGSEA. The CDR3 has 17 amino acids. The study profiled TCR beta VDJ and CDR3 using genomic DNA as template. TCRdb ran MiXCR on the reads and lists one entry per CDR3 protein. The data contain around 430,000 distinct CDR3 sequences, around a third of them seen just once; the ten biggest clones take up nearly 0.85%. All patients picked for sequencing had shown, by flow cytometry, an expansion of CD8+CD57+ cells. The sample comes from a study of CD8+CD57+ T cells in acquired aplastic anemia. Study-level results: About 29 CD8+ CDR3 sequences occurred in both the patients and the controls.

The rearrangement links TRBV29-1 to TRBJ2-7, with 8 bases that match TRBD1. The sequenced sample was sorted CD4+, CD8+, or CD8+CD57+ T cells (not recorded which) from PBMCs. The source of this sequence is a human donor with aplastic anemia. CDR3 sequence (DNA): TGCAGCGTTGAAGCAAGCATCGGACAGGGAAGGGCCTACGAGCAGTACTTC. Translation: CSVEASIGQGRAYEQYF.